These 23 T cell receptor beta chains came from one sample sequenced in a study of tumor-infiltrating lymphocytes in primary liver carcinoma. Both RNA and DNA were isolated together from roughly 20-30 mg of bulk tissue that had not been sorted. The researchers produced TCR beta cDNA from 400 to 650 ng total RNA with a constant-region primer. Sequencing libraries for TCR beta derived from three nested multiplex PCR rounds that used slightly modified ARM-PCR. Forward primers for TRBV1-TRBV30 and a C-beta reverse primer served the first two PCR rounds, at around 11 cycles each. Each CDR3 protein gets one entry after TCRdb re-called the multiplex PCR reads with MiXCR. The sample includes 45,000 to 55,000 distinct CDR3 sequences, roughly 70% of them seen just once. Material: liver tumor tissue from sampling region 5. The subset denotes: tumor region T5, tumor centre. The receptors stem from a man aged 40-55 years with primary liver carcinoma and hepatitis B virus infection.

Points on this clonotype: One end of the junction is discordant with germline, which a read error may explain. The J gene is TRBJ2-3, the V gene TRBV5-1; TRBD2 agrees at 9 bases. CDR3 length equals 15 residues. Per germline, CDR1 SGHRS and CDR2 YFSETQ. CDR3 in DNA: TGCGCTAGCAGCTTGGCTAGCGGGGGCACAGATACGCAGTATTTT. Its protein product is CASSLASGGTDTQYF. Drawing the rest from reference TRBV5-1 and TRBJ2-3, the complete variable domain is KAGVTQTPRYLIKTRGQQVTLSCSPISGHRSVSWYQQTPGQGLQFLFEYFSETQRNKGNFPGRFSGRQFSNSRSEMNVSTLELGDSALYLCASSLASGGTDTQYFGPGTRLTVL.

To note about this clonotype: Likely a read error: the CDR3 ends without its conserved phenylalanine or tryptophan. Because the CDR3's place on the DNA is in doubt, the DNA is left out and the CDR3 is given as listed by TCRdb. The J gene is TRBJ2-5, the V gene TRBV5-1. Germline V lookup: CDR1 SGHRS, CDR2 YFSETQ. The CDR3 extends over 12 residues, inclusive of both ends. This CDR3 is CASSLGQETQYY.

Notes on this clonotype: One end of the junction fails to match germline, which may point to a read error. CDR3 DNA sequence: TGTGCCATCAGTGGAGGGACAGCGGCGAAAGACGAGCAGTACTTC. It specifies CAISGGTAAKDEQYF. This chain links TRBV6-1 with TRBJ2-7; D may be TRBD1 (7 bases). Germline V gene data show CDR1 as MNHNS and CDR2 as SASEGT. The CDR3 spans 15 residues.

Points on this clonotype: The final CDR3 position lacks the conserved phenylalanine or tryptophan, pointing to a likely read error. The rearrangement links TRBV4-1 to TRBJ2-2; 8 positions match TRBD1. Germline lookup yields CDR1 MGHRA and CDR2 YSYEKL. This CDR3 contains 15 residues. CDR3 sequence: CASSRDRIFTRELFS. Here the CDR3 DNA reads TGCGCCAGCAGTCGGGACAGGATTTTCACCAGGGAGCTGTTTTCT.

Details on this clonotype: An end of the junction differs from the germline gene, which may be a read error. The chain has TRBV12-3 or TRBV12-4 and TRBJ1-2; 7 positions agree with TRBD1. CDR3 length: 16 residues. The CDR3 sequence is CASSSPHGQDYYGYTF. The CDR3 nucleotides are TGTGCAAGCAGTTCCCCACACGGACAGGACTACTATGGCTACACCTTC.

Concerning this clonotype itself: A read error may be the cause here, since a much bigger clone is one base away. The chain combines TRBV10-3 with TRBJ2-7; 11 bases fit TRBD2. The CDR3 extends over 14 amino acids. The germline gives CDR1 ENHRY, CDR2 SYGVKD. Unmatched junction bases numbered 5, after V lost 6 bases and J lost 4 bases. The CDR3 region has the DNA TGTGCCATCAGACGGACTAGCGGGCTATACGAGCAGTACTTC. Translation gives CAIRRTSGLYEQYF.

About this clonotype: With a much larger clone just one base away, this may be a read error. This chain uses TRBV5-1 with TRBJ1-1, with 7 bases fitting TRBD1. The germline CDR1 and CDR2 sequences are SGHRS and YFSETQ. The length of the CDR3 is 13 residues. The ends lost 5 bases at V and 2 bases at J; junction bases unmatched: 3. The CDR3 sequence is CASRYRGNTEAFF. CDR3 nucleotide sequence: TGCGCCAGCAGATACAGGGGAAACACTGAAGCTTTCTTT.

On this clonotype: The conserved closing phenylalanine or tryptophan is absent in this CDR3, likely reflecting a read error. The chain couples TRBV6-5 to TRBJ1-1; D remains unclear. Germline lookup yields CDR1 MNHEY and CDR2 SVGAGI. CDR3 size: 13 residues. With 3 bases removed from V and 6 bases from J, the gap between germline ends came to 11 bases. CDR3 bases: TGTGCCAGCAGTTATTCGACCGGGGCTGAAGCTTTCTGT. This codes for CASSYSTGAEAFC.

This clonotype was detected many times. The chain joins TRBV28 to TRBJ2-4; D is unclear. Per germline, CDR1 MDHEN and CDR2 SYDVKM. The CDR3 is made up of 15 amino acids. V was trimmed by 8 bases and J by 0 bases, leaving 14 bases between them. The CDR3 nucleotides read TGTGCCAGCGTCTCAGCAGCACTAGCCAAAAACATTCAGTACTTC. Protein product: CASVSAALAKNIQYF.

The chain uses TRBV5-5 and TRBJ2-7; D not resolved. The CDR3 runs 13 residues. The V and J ends lost 2 bases and 6 bases respectively, with 12 bases between them. Germline V gene lookup returns CDR1 SGHKS and CDR2 YYEKEE (reference sequence). The CDR3, as DNA: TGTGCCAGCAGCTTAGCCTTGGATGGCGAGCAGTACTTC. Its translation is CASSLALDGEQYF.

A few counts support this clonotype. At one boundary the junction diverges from the germline segment, which might be a read error. The J gene is TRBJ2-2, the V gene TRBV11-2, with 9 bases fitting TRBD2. CDR3 length equals 16 residues. Germline V gene lookup returns CDR1 SGHAT and CDR2 FQNNGV. Here the CDR3 reads CVSNLVALAGTGELFF. The CDR3 coding sequence is TGTGTCAGCAACTTAGTGGCGCTAGCGGGAACCGGGGAGCTGTTTTTC.

Worth noting for this clonotype: A read error may account for a junction end that differs from germline. The chain has TRBV5-6 and TRBJ2-5; a possible D gene is TRBD2 (6 bases). Germline CDR1 SGHDT, CDR2 YYEEEE. CDR3 length: 14 amino acids. The CDR3 here is CASSSFGGEEIQHF. Written as DNA, the CDR3 is TGTGCCAGCAGCTCGTTCGGCGGGGAAGAGATCCAGCACTTC.

In the case of this clonotype: A clone one base away is much larger, so this may be a read error. V usage is TRBV28 and J usage is TRBJ2-1, with 9 bases fitting TRBD2. The CDR3 covers 13 residues. The germline V gene has CDR1 MDHEN and CDR2 SYDVKM. V dropped 10 bases and J dropped 5; count of bases not matched to a gene: 6. The CDR3 sequence: CATNSGSDNEQFF. The CDR3 nucleotides read TGTGCCACCAATAGCGGGAGTGACAATGAGCAGTTCTTC.

Details on this clonotype: Being one base from a much bigger clone, this may be a read error. The chain couples TRBV28 to TRBJ2-2; unclear D gene. Germline CDR1 and CDR2: MDHEN and SYDVKM. The CDR3 contains 11 residues. V lost 10 bases and J 3 bases, leaving 6 bases between the germline ends. The CDR3 spells CANRDTGELFF. The DNA of the CDR3 is TGTGCCAATAGAGACACCGGGGAGCTGTTTTTT. The whole variable domain, filled in from reference TRBV28 and TRBJ2-2, reads DVKVTQSSRYLVKRTGEKVFLECVQDMDHENMFWYRQDPGLGLRLIYFSYDVKMKEKGDIPEGYSVSREKKERFSLILESASTNQTSMYLCANRDTGELFFGEGSRLTVL.

The V and J genes are TRBV11-2 and TRBJ2-1; no reliable D call. This CDR3 comprises 14 residues. V lost 10 bases to trimming and J lost 7 bases, with 20 bases between them. Germline CDR1 and CDR2: SGHAT and FQNNGV. CDR3 amino acids: CAISSVGPGNEQFF. The CDR3 DNA reads TGTGCCATCAGTTCAGTGGGCCCTGGTAATGAGCAGTTCTTC. Full variable domain (remainder filled in from reference TRBV11-2 and TRBJ2-1): EAGVAQSPRYKIIEKRQSVAFWCNPISGHATLYWYQQILGQGPKLLIQFQNNGVVDDSQLPKDRFSAERLKGVDSTLKIQPAKLEDSAVYLCAISSVGPGNEQFFGPGTRLTVL.

This clonotype has only a few counts. A read error is possible here, since a much larger clone lies one base away. The chain has TRBV12-3 or TRBV12-4 and TRBJ1-1; no firm D call. The CDR3 is made up of 14 amino acids. Trimming cost V 6 bases and J 4 bases, with 15 bases left between them. The CDR3 DNA reads as TGTGCCAGCAGCCTAGCCCATTTTAGCACTGAAGCTTTCTTT. Protein: CASSLAHFSTEAFF.

This clonotype came up many times. One end of the junction does not line up with germline, which may come from a read error. This rearrangement joins TRBV29-1 to TRBJ1-2, with D possibly being TRBD1 (5 bases). CDR1 is SQVTM, CDR2 ANQGSEA, per germline. CDR3 length: 11 amino acids. CDR3 sequence reads: CSVDRVLGYAF. The CDR3 nucleotides read TGCAGCGTTGACAGGGTTCTTGGCTACGCCTTC.

The chain employs TRBV5-4 and TRBJ2-7; perhaps TRBD2 as D (7 bases). Germline V gene data show CDR1 as SGHNT and CDR2 as YYREEE (reference sequence). The ends were cut back, 4 bases at V and 10 bases at J, with 21 bases in the middle. The CDR3 is 14 residues long. Here the CDR3 DNA reads TGTGCCAGCAGCGGGGGGGACAAGGTGTCCGAACAGTACTTC. This translates into CASSGGDKVSEQYF. The variable domain in full, with the rest retrieved from reference TRBV5-4 and TRBJ2-7, is ETGVTQSPTHLIKTRGQQVTLRCSSQSGHNTVSWYQQALGQGPQFIFQYYREEENGRGNFPPRFSGLQFPNYSSELNVNALELDDSALYLCASSGGDKVSEQYFGPGTRLTVT.

A remark on this clonotype: Because the CDR3 is missing its conserved closing phenylalanine or tryptophan, this is likely a read error. The chain couples TRBV6-5 to TRBJ2-7, with 9 bases identical to TRBD2. V shed 5 bases, J shed 3 bases, and the junction held 8 bases outside the gene matches. The germline gives CDR1 MNHEY, CDR2 SVGAGI. This CDR3 is 15 amino acids long. DNA of the CDR3: TGTGCCAGCAGTCGGGGACTAGCTGGAGGCTACGAGCAGTACTCC. Protein sequence: CASSRGLAGGYEQYS.

The rearrangement uses TRBV30 and TRBJ1-5; a possible D gene is TRBD1 (6 bases). The CDR3 totals 15 residues. The V end was cut by 2 bases, the J end by 5 bases, with 16 bases between. CDR1 and CDR2 (germline): GTSNPN, SVGIG (reference sequence). DNA of the CDR3: TGTGCCTGGAGTACTGACAGGAGAGGCGATCAGCCCCAGCATTTT. Its protein is CAWSTDRRGDQPQHF.

This clonotype was counted once. The junction shows a germline mismatch at one end, possibly a read error. The chain combines TRBV6-6 with TRBJ1-6, with D possibly matching TRBD1 (5 bases). The CDR3 is made up of 17 amino acids. The germline V gene encodes CDR1 MNHNY and CDR2 SVGAGI (reference sequence). The CDR3 spells CASSRTGSPAGNSSLHF. CDR3 DNA sequence: TGTGCCAGTAGTAGGACGGGTTCCCCGGCAGGGAATTCATCCCTCCACTTT.

With respect to this clonotype: This may be a read error: a much more frequent sequence differs by one nucleotide. J is TRBJ2-7 and V is TRBV5-1; TRBD2 matches 7 bases. With V trimmed by 5 bases and J by 4 bases, 6 bases remained unmatched. Germline CDR1 reads SGHRS; CDR2 reads YFSETQ. The CDR3 extends over 13 amino acids. The DNA of the CDR3 is TGCGCCAGCAGAGCGGGACGGGGGTACGAGCAGTACTTC. It yields the protein CASRAGRGYEQYF.

V is TRBV7-9 and J is TRBJ1-4; perhaps TRBD1 as D (6 bases). The CDR3 loop spans 14 amino acids. The V gene lost 5 bases and the J gene lost 5 bases, with 12 bases spanning the gap. Germline values: CDR1 SEHNR, CDR2 FQNEAQ (reference sequence). The CDR3 is CASSPWDTNEKLFF. Here the CDR3 DNA reads TGTGCCAGCAGCCCGTGGGACACAAATGAAAAACTGTTTTTT.